Presented here are 10 T cell receptor beta chains from one specimen sequenced in a study of molecular identifiers for immune sequencing clone quantification. TCRdb re-derived calls from the PCR reads in MiXCR, one entry per CDR3 protein. The sample carries roughly 97,000 distinct CDR3 sequences, 20% to 30% recorded once. Material: naive CD8+ T cells from blood, with Jurkat cell RNA spiked in. Subset denoted: FACS-sorted CD8+CD4-CCR7+CD45RA+ naive T cells. The receptors come from a human donor in good health. Some libraries in this study had Jurkat cell RNA spiked in.

In the case of this clonotype: The junction departs from the called germline gene at one end, perhaps through a read error. The CDR3 here is CASSPRGMSKANYGHTF. The CDR3 DNA sequence: TGTGCCAGCAGTCCGAGGGGTATGAGTAAAGCTAACTATGGCCACACCTTC. V and J are TRBV12-3 or TRBV12-4 and TRBJ1-2; perhaps TRBD1 as D (5 bases). This CDR3 is built from 17 residues.

This clonotype was observed a single time. A single base separates this from a much larger clone, so it may be a read error. The V and J genes are TRBV20-1 and TRBJ2-1; TRBD2 might be the D (5 bases). This CDR3 has 19 residues. CDR1 and CDR2 (germline): DFQATT, SNEGSKA (reference sequence). V shed 0 bases and J shed 1 base, with 22 bases lying between them. The CDR3 DNA sequence: TGCAGTGCTAGAGATCCTAGGAGGCTTACGTCCTGGTCCTACAATGAGCAGTTCTTC. As protein: CSARDPRRLTSWSYNEQFF.

This clonotype appeared many times. The J gene is TRBJ2-3, the V gene TRBV12-3 or TRBV12-4, with 8 bases identical to TRBD2. This CDR3 spans 13 amino acids. The J segment lost 4 bases and the V segment lost 6 bases, leaving 3 bases of the junction unmatched. CDR3 DNA: TGTGCCAGCAGCCGGGGGGGCCCAGATACGCAGTATTTT. This encodes CASSRGGPDTQYF.

About this clonotype itself: This may come from a read error, since a much larger clone is one base off. The chain has TRBV7-2 and TRBJ2-3, with a tentative D call TRBD2 (7 bases). V dropped 0 bases and J dropped 8 bases, with 24 bases sitting between them. Germline V lookup: CDR1 SGHTA, CDR2 FQGNSA. The CDR3 sequence is 18 residues long. CDR3 sequence (DNA): TGTGCCAGCAGCTTAGCGCTTCTGGTGGGCCGGGGGGCAGGTACGCAGTATTTT. Protein: CASSLALLVGRGAGTQYF.

The sample holds a few counts of this clonotype. A junction end diverges from the germline sequence, so it may reflect a read error. The chain uses TRBV4-2 and TRBJ2-7, with D possibly matching TRBD2 (6 bases). CDR1 and CDR2 from the germline V gene are LGHNA and YNFKEQ. The CDR3 consists of 16 residues. CDR3 amino acids: CASSQEDYPSSYERYF. The CDR3 nucleotides read TGTGCCAGCAGCCAAGAGGACTACCCGAGCTCCTACGAGCGGTACTTC.

About this clonotype: Possible read error: a much larger clone is one base away. The gene calls are TRBV20-1 and TRBJ2-7, with TRBD1 identical over 7 bases. In germline, CDR1 is DFQATT, CDR2 SNEGSKA (reference sequence). The CDR3 has 14 residues. J was trimmed by 4 bases and V by 5 bases; bases with no gene match: 11. The CDR3 region has the DNA TGCAGTGCTTCCCCCCCGACAGGGCGGTACGAGCAGTACTTC. Protein sequence: CSASPPTGRYEQYF.

Worth noting for this clonotype: At one end the junction does not follow the germline gene, possibly because of a read error. The chain links TRBV25-1 to TRBJ1-6; D might be TRBD1 (6 bases). The CDR3 is 13 residues long. CDR1 and CDR2 from the germline V gene are MGHDK and SYGVNS. The CDR3 loop reads CASSWQGNSPLPF. The CDR3 DNA is TGTGCCAGCAGTTGGCAGGGGAATTCCCCCCTCCCCTTT.

About this clonotype: Possible read error: a much larger clone is one base away. CDR3 coding DNA: TGTGCCAGCGATGCAGGGGGCCTCGCCTACGAGCAGTACTTC. It translates to CASDAGGLAYEQYF. The rearrangement links TRBV27 to TRBJ2-7; 8 positions agree with TRBD1. With V trimmed by 8 bases and J by 2 bases, 8 bases remained unmatched. CDR3 length: 14 residues. Germline-derived CDR1 and CDR2 are MNHEY and SMNVEV (reference sequence).

Remarks on this clonotype: A junction boundary mismatches the germline segment, possibly from a read error. The V gene is TRBV9, the J gene TRBJ2-5; no definite D call. The CDR3 spans 18 residues. CDR1 and CDR2 from the germline V gene are SGDLS and YYNGEE. CDR3 loop: CASRVPPRAPPPQEPQYF. The CDR3 DNA reads as TGTGCCAGCCGCGTTCCCCCCCGCGCCCCCCCCCCCCAAGAGCCCCAGTACTTC.

Worth noting for this clonotype: A clone one base away is much larger, so this may be a read error. The chain uses TRBV11-1 and TRBJ2-7; TRBD1 agrees at 10 bases. CDR1 is SGHAT and CDR2 is FQDESV in the germline V gene (reference sequence). The CDR3 runs to 14 residues. The DNA for the CDR3 is TGTGCCGGCAGCTTAGACAGGGGGCCGGGAGAGCAGTACTTC. Its protein is CAGSLDRGPGEQYF.